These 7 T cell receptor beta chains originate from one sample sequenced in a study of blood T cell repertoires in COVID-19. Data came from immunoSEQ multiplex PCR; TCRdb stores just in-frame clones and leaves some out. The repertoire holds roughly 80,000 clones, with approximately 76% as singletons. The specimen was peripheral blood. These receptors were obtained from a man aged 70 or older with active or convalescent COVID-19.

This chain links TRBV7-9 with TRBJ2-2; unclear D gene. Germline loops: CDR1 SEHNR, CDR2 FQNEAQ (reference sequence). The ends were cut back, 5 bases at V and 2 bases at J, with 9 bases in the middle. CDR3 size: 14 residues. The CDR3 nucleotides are TGTGCCAGCAGCCAAGCCCCTAACACCGGGGAGCTGTTTTTT. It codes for CASSQAPNTGELFF.

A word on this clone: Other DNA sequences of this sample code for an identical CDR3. CDR3 coding DNA: TGTGCCAGTAGTCCACAGACAGGGGGCAATCAGCCCCAGCATTTT. Residues: CASSPQTGGNQPQHF. The V and J genes are TRBV19 and TRBJ1-5; 8 positions match TRBD1. The CDR3 is made up of 15 amino acids. The J segment lost 2 bases and the V segment lost 5 bases, leaving 5 bases of the junction unmatched. Germline V gene data show CDR1 as LNHDA and CDR2 as SQIVND (reference sequence).

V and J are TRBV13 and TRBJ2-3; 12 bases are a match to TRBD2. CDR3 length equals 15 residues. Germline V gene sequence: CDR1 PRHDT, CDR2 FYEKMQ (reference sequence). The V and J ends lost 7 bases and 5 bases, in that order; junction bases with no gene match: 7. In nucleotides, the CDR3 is TGTGCCAGCATTTCTAGCGGGGGGGCCGTAGATACGCAGTATTTT. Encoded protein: CASISSGGAVDTQYF.

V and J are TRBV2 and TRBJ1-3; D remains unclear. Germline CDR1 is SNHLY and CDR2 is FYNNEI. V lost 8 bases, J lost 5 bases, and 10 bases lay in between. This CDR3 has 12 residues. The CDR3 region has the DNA TGTGCCAGCCGAGGAGGACGAAACACCATATATTTT. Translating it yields CASRGGRNTIYF.

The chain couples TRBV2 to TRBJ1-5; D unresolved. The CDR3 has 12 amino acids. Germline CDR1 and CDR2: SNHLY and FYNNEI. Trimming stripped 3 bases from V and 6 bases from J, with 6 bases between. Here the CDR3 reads CASSDLVQPQHF. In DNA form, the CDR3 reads TGTGCCAGCAGTGACTTAGTTCAGCCCCAGCATTTT. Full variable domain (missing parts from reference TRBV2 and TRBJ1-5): EPEVTQTPSHQVTQMGQEVILRCVPISNHLYFYWYRQILGQKVEFLVSFYNNEISEKSEIFDDQFSVERPDGSNFTLKIRSTKLEDSAMYFCASSDLVQPQHFGDGTRLSIL.

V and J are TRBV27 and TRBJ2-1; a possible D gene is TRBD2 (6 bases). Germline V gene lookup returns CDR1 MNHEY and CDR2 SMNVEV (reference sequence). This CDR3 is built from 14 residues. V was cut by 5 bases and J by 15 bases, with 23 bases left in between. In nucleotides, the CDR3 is TGTGCCAGCAGTATAACCTTATCTAGCGACCGTAGGTTCTTC. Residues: CASSITLSSDRRFF.

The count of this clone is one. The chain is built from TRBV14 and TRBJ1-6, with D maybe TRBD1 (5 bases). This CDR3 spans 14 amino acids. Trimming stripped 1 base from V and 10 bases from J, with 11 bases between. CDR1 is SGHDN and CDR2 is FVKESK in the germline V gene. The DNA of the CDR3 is TGTGCCAGCAGCCAAGGACTAGGGGTCTCACCCCTCCACTTT. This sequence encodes CASSQGLGVSPLHF. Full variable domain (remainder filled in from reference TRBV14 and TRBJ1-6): EAGVTQFPSHSVIEKGQTVTLRCDPISGHDNLYWYRRVMGKEIKFLLHFVKESKQDESGMPNNRFLAERTGGTYSTLKVQPAELEDSGVYFCASSQGLGVSPLHFGNGTRLTVT.